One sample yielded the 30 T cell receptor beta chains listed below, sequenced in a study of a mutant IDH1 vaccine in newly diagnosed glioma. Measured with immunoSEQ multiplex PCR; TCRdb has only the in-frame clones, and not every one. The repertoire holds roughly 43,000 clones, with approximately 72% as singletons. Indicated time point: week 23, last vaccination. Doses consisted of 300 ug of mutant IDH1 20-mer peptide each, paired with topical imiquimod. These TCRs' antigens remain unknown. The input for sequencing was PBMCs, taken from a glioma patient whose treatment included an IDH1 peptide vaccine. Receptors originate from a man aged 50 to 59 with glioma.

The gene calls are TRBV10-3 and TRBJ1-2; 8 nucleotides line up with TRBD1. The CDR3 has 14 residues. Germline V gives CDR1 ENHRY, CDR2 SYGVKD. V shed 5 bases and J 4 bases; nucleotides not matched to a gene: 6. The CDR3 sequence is CAISLTGEGYGYTF. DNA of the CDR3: TGTGCCATCAGTTTGACAGGGGAGGGCTATGGCTACACCTTC.

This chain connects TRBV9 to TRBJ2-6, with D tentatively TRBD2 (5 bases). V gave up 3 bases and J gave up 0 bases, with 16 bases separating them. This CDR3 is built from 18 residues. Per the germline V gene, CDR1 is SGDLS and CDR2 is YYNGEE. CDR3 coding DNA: TGTGCCAGCAGCGCCCGTCCTGGGGAGATCTCTGGGGCCAACGTCCTGACTTTC. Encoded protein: CASSARPGEISGANVLTF.

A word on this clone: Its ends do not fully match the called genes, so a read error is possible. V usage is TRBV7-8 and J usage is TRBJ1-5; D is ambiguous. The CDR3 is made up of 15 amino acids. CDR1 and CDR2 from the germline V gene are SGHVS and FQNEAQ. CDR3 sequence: CASSLVVQTNHPQHF. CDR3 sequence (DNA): TGTGCCAGCAGCTTAGTGGTTCAGACCAATCATCCCCAGCATTTT.

The CDR3 nucleotides are TGTGCCAGCAGCGTAGGTGGGACTAATGAAAAACTGTTTTTT. Translation: CASSVGGTNEKLFF. The chain combines TRBV9 with TRBJ1-4, with D hard to call. This CDR3 contains 14 residues. The germline V gene encodes CDR1 SGDLS and CDR2 YYNGEE. Trimming left V 0 bases short and J 2 bases short, with 5 bases between. Using reference TRBV9 and TRBJ1-4 for the parts outside the CDR3, the full variable domain is DSGVTQTPKHLITATGQRVTLRCSPRSGDLSVYWYQQSLDQGLQFLIQYYNGEERAKGNILERFSAQQFPDLHSELNLSSLELGDSALYFCASSVGGTNEKLFFGSGTQLSVL.

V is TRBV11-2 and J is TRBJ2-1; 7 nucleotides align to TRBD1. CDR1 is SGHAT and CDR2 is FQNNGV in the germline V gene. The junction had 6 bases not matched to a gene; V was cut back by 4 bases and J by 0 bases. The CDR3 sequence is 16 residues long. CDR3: CASSSATGVSYNEQFF. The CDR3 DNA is TGTGCCAGCAGCTCCGCAACAGGGGTCTCCTACAATGAGCAGTTCTTC.

The chain's CDR3 is CASRVGQVMNTEAFF. CDR3 DNA: TGCGCCAGCAGGGTGGGGCAGGTCATGAACACTGAAGCTTTCTTT. The chain couples TRBV4-1 to TRBJ1-1; D is perhaps TRBD1 (5 bases). The CDR3 runs 15 residues. Trimming cost V 6 bases and J 0 bases, with 14 bases left between them. Germline CDR1 MGHRA, CDR2 YSYEKL.

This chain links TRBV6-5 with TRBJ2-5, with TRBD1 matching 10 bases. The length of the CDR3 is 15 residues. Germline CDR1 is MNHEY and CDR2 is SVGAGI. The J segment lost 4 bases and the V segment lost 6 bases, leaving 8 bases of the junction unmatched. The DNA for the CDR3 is TGTGCCAGCAGCCAGATGACAGGGGGCGCAGAGACCCAGTACTTC. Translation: CASSQMTGGAETQYF.

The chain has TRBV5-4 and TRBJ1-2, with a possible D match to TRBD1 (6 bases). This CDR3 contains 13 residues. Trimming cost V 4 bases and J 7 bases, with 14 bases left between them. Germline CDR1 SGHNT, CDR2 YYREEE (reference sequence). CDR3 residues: CASSPGQPSGYTF. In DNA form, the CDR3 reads TGTGCCAGCAGCCCCGGACAGCCGAGTGGCTACACCTTC.

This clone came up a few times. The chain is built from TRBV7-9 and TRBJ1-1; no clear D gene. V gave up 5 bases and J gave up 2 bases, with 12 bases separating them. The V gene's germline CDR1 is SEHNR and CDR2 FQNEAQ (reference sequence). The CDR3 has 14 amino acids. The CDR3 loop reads CASSRPRENTEAFF. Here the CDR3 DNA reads TGTGCCAGCAGCCGCCCCCGGGAAAACACTGAAGCTTTCTTT.

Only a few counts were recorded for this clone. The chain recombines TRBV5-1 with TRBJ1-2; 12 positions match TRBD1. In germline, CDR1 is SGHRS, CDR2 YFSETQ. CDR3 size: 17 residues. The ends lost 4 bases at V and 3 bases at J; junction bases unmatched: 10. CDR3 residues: CASSNTGTGGADYGYTF. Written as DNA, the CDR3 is TGCGCCAGCAGCAACACCGGGACAGGGGGCGCGGACTATGGCTACACCTTC. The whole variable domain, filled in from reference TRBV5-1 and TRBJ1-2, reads KAGVTQTPRYLIKTRGQQVTLSCSPISGHRSVSWYQQTPGQGLQFLFEYFSETQRNKGNFPGRFSGRQFSNSRSEMNVSTLELGDSALYLCASSNTGTGGADYGYTFGSGTRLTVV.

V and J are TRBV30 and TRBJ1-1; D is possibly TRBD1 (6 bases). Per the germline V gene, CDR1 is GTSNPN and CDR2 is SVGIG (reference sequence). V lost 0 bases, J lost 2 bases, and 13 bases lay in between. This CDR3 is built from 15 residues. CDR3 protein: CAWSVPRTENTEAFF. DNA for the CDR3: TGTGCCTGGAGTGTTCCCAGGACAGAAAACACTGAAGCTTTCTTT.

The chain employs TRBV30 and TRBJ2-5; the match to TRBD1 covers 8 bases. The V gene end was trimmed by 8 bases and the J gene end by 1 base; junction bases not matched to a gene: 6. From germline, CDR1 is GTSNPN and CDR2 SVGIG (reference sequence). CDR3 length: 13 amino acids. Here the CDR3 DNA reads TGTGCCCTACGGACAGGGCCCCAAGAGACCCAGTACTTC. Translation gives CALRTGPQETQYF.

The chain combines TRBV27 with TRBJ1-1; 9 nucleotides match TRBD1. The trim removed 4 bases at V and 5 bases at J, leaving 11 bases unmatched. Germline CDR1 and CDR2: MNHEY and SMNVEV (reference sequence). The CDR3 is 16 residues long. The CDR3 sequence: CASSSPHRTGVTEAFF. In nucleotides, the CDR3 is TGTGCCAGCAGTTCACCCCATAGGACAGGGGTAACTGAAGCTTTCTTT.

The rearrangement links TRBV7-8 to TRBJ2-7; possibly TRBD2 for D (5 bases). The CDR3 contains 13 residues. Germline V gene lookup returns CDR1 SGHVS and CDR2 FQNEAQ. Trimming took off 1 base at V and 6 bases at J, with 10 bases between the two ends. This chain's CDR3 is CASSLGRRGEQYF. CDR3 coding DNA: TGTGCCAGCAGCTTAGGTCGTCGGGGCGAGCAGTACTTC. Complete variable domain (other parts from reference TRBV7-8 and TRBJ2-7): GAGVSQSPRYKVAKRGQDVALRCDPISGHVSLFWYQQALGQGPEFLTYFQNEAQLDKSGLPSDRFFAERPEGSVSTLKIQRTQQEDSAVYLCASSLGRRGEQYFGPGTRLTVT.

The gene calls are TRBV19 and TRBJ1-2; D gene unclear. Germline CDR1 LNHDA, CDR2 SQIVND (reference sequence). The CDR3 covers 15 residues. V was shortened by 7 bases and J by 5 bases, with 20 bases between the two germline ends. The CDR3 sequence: CASTLGGSGGYGYTF. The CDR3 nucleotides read TGTGCCAGTACCCTGGGAGGCAGCGGCGGTTATGGCTACACCTTC.

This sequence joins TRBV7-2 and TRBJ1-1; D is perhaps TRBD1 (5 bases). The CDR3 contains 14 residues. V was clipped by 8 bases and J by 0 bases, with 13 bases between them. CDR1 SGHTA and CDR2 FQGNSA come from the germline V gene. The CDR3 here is CASLGPPLNTEAFF. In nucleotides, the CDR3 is TGTGCCAGCTTGGGACCGCCTCTGAACACTGAAGCTTTCTTT. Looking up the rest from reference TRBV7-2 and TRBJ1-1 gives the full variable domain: GAGVSQSPSNKVTEKGKDVELRCDPISGHTALYWYRQSLGQGLEFLIYFQGNSAPDKSGLPSDRFSAERTGGSVSTLTIQRTQQEDSAVYLCASLGPPLNTEAFFGQGTRLTVV.

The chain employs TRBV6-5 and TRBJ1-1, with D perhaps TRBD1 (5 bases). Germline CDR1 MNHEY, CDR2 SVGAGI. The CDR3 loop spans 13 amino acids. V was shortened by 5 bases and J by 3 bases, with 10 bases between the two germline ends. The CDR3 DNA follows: TGTGCCAGCAGTGAAGGGGTGTACACTGAAGCTTTCTTT. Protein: CASSEGVYTEAFF.

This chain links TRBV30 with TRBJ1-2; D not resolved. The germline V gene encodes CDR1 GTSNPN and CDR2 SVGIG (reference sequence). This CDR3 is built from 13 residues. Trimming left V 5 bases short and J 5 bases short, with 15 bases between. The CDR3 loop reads CAWRPGRFYGYTF. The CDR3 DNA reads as TGTGCCTGGCGACCGGGCCGCTTTTATGGCTACACCTTC.

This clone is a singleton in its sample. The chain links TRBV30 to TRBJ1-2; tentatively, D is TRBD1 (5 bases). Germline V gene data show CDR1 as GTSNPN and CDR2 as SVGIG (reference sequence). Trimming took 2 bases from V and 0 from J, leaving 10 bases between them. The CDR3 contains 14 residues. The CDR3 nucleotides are TGTGCCTGGAGTCTACCGACAGCTAACTATGGCTACACCTTC. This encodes CAWSLPTANYGYTF.

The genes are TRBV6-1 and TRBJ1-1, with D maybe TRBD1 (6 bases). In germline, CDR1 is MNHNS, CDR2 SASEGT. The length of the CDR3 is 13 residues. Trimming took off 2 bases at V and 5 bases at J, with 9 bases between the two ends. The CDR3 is CASSERGETEAFF. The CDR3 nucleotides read TGTGCCAGCAGTGAAAGGGGGGAGACTGAAGCTTTCTTT.

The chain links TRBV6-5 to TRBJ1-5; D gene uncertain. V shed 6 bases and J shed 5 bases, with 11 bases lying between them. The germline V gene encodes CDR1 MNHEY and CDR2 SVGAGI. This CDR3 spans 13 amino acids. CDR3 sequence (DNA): TGTGCCAGCAGCCGCAGTGGGGATCAGCCCCAGCATTTT. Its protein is CASSRSGDQPQHF.

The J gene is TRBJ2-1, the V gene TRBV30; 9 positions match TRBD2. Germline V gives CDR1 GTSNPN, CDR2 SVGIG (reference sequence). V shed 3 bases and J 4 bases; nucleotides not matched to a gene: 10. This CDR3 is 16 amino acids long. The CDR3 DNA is TGTGCCTGGAGCCCGGTTAGCGGGGGATTTTACAATGAGCAGTTCTTC. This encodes CAWSPVSGGFYNEQFF.

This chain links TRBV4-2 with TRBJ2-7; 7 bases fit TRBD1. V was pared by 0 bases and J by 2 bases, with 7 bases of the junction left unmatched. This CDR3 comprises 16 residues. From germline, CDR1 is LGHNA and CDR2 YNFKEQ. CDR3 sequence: CASSQDHRGRTYEQYF. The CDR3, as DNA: TGTGCCAGCAGCCAAGACCACAGGGGACGCACCTACGAGCAGTACTTC.

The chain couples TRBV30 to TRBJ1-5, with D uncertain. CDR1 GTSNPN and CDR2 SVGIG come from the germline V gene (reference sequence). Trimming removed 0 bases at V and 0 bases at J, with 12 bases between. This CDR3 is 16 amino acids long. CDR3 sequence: CAWSVLGGLSNQPQHF. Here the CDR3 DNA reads TGTGCCTGGAGTGTACTTGGAGGGCTTAGCAATCAGCCCCAGCATTTT.

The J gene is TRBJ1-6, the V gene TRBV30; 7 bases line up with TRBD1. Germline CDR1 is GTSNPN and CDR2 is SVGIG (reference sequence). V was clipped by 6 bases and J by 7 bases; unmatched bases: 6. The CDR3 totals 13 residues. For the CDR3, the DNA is TGTGCCTGTGGGACAGCGGGGAATTCACCCCTCCACTTT. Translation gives CACGTAGNSPLHF.

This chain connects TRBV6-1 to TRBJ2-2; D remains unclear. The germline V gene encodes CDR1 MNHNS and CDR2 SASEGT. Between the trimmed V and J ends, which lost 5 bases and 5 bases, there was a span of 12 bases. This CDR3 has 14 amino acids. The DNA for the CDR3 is TGTGCCAGCAGTCTAGGACCTTCTACCGGGGAGCTGTTTTTT. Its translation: CASSLGPSTGELFF.

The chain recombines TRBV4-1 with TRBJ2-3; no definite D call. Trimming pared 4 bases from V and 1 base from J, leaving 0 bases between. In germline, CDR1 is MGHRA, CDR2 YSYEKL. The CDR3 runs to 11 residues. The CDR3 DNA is TGCGCCAGCAGCCGCACAGATACGCAGTATTTT. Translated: CASSRTDTQYF.

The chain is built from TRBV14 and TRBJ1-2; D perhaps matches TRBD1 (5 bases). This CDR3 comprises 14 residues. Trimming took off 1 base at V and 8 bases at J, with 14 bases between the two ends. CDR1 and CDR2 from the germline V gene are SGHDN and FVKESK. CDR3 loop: CASSQGRAVGGYTF. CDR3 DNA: TGTGCCAGCAGCCAAGGCAGGGCAGTAGGCGGCTACACCTTC.

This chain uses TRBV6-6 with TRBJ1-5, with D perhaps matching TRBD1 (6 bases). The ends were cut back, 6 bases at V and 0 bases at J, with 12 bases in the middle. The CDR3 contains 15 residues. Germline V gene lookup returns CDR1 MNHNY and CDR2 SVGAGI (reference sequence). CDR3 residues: CASRLDSNSNQPQHF. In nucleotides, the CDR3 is TGTGCCAGCAGGCTGGACAGCAATAGCAATCAGCCCCAGCATTTT.

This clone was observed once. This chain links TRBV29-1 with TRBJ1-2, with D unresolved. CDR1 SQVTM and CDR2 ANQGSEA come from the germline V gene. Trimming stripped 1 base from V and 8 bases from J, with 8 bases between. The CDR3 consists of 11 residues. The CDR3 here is CSVEVARGYTF. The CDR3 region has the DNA TGCAGCGTTGAAGTCGCACGGGGCTACACCTTC.